These T cell receptor beta chains were read from a single sample in a study of OX40 agonist ivuxolimab in advanced cancers. Sequencing used immunoSEQ multiplex PCR; TCRdb keeps in-frame clones, though not all of them. The sample consists of more than 55,000 clones, approximately 88% of them appearing once. Sample: CD4+ or CD8+ T cells sorted from blood, taken in a trial of the OX40 agonist ivuxolimab. Receptors originate from an adult with an advanced solid tumor such as melanoma, head and neck, liver or kidney cancer. CDR3s include the opening cysteine and the closing phenylalanine or tryptophan.

j_call	v_call	cdr3_aa
TRBJ2-1	TRBV27	CASRTGGFDEQFF
TRBJ1-2	TRBV25-1	CASSGRRGALGYGYTF
TRBJ2-3	TRBV28	CASSLTSGLADTQYF
TRBJ1-5	TRBV6-1	CASRLDRVGNQPQHF
TRBJ2-3	TRBV4-3	CASSHLPTDTQYF
TRBJ2-2	TRBV7-2	CASSLVRNTGELFF
TRBJ1-1	TRBV11-2	CASSFSSEAFF
.	TRBV6-4	CASSDLGAHEQYF
TRBJ2-7	TRBV4-2	CASSQQAGVILSYEQYF
TRBJ2-5	TRBV27	CASSLWAGQETQYF
TRBJ2-1	TRBV28	CASRASAGGPGYNEQFF
TRBJ2-2	TRBV5-8	CASSLFLNTGELFF
TRBJ2-3	TRBV7-8	CASSLVAGVTDTQYF
TRBJ2-7	TRBV27	CASSQTGYYEQYF
TRBJ2-7	TRBV15	CATSRTGPLDEQYF
TRBJ2-3	TRBV6-5	CASSYSPSGSETQYF
TRBJ1-3	TRBV27	CASSRIGTSGTAGNTIYF
TRBJ2-7	TRBV15	CATSRETYEGDMHEQYF
TRBJ2-1	TRBV19	CASSISGRGPFF
TRBJ2-2	TRBV30	CAWGWMNTGELFF
TRBJ2-3	TRBV27	CASSPSGLADTQYF
TRBJ2-1	TRBV10-3	CAISEAGGSSYNEQFF
TRBJ2-7	TRBV27	CASSPSGGPYEQYF
TRBJ2-1	TRBV7-9	CASSLDEDLNEQFF
TRBJ1-4	TRBV5-1	CASSLVTGGEKLFF
TRBJ1-1	TRBV4-1	CASSFRENTEAFF
TRBJ2-3	TRBV5-1	CASSPRDSRTDTQYF
TRBJ2-5	TRBV19	CASSAGTGGVETQYF
TRBJ1-6	TRBV15	CATSRATGYSPLHF
TRBJ1-1	TRBV29-1	CSVALGGLNTEAFF
TRBJ2-6	TRBV19	CASSPLTGESSGANVLTF